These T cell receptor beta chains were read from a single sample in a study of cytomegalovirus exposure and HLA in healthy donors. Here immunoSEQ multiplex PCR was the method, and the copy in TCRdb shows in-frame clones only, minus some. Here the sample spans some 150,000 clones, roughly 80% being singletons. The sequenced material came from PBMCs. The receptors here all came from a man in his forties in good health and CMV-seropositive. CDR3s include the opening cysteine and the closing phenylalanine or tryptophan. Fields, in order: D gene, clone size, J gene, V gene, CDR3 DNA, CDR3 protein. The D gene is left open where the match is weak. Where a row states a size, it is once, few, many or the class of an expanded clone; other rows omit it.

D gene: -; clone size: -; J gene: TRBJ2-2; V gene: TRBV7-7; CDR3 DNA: TGTGCTAGCAGCTTAGACTCGAACACCGGGGAGCTGTTTTTT; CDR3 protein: CASSLDSNTGELFF
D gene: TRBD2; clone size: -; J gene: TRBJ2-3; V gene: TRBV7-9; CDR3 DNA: TGTGCCAGCAGCCTAAGTGCGGGAGAGGAAGATACGCAGTATTTT; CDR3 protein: CASSLSAGEEDTQYF
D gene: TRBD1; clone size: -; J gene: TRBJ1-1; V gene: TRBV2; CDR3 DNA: TGTGCCAGCAGTGGACAGGGTGGGAAGAACACTGAAGCTTTCTTT; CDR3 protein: CASSGQGGKNTEAFF
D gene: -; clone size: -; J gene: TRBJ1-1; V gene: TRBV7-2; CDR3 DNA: TGTGCCAGCAGCTTGAGCTGGACTGAAGCTTTCTTT; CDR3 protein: CASSLSWTEAFF
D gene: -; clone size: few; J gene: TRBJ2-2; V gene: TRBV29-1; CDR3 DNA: TGCAGCGCTAACCTCCGGGACACGAACACCGGGGAGCTGTTTTTT; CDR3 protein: CSANLRDTNTGELFF
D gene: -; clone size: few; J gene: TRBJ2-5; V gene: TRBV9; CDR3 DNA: TGTGCCAGCAGCTCCCGGTCGCAAGAGACCCAGTACTTC; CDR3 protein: CASSSRSQETQYF
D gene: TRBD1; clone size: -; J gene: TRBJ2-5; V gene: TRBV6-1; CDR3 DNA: TGTGCCAGCAGGTTGGGGGACAGGGTGGGGGAGCAGTACTTC; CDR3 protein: CASRLGDRVGEQYF
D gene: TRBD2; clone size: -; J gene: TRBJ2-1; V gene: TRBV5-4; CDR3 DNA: TGTGCCAGCAGCTCTAGCGGGAGGTCCAATGAGCAGTTCTTC; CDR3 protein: CASSSSGRSNEQFF
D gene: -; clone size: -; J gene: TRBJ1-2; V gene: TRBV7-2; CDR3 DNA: TGTGCCAGCAGCTTGCACAGATCTAACTATGGCTACACCTTC; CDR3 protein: CASSLHRSNYGYTF
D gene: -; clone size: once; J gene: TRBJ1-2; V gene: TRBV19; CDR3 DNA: TGTGCCAGTAGTCCGACACACCCTATCAAACCTGGCTACACCTTC; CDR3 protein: CASSPTHPIKPGYTF
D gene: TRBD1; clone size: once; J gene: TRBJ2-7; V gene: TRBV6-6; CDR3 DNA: TGTGCCAGCACCTCCGGACAGGGTAACTCCTACGAGCAGTACTTC; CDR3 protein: CASTSGQGNSYEQYF
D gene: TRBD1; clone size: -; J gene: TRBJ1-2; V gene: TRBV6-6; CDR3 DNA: TGTGCCAGCAGTTACTCAGGGCAGGGGGCGATCTATGGCTACACCTTC; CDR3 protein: CASSYSGQGAIYGYTF
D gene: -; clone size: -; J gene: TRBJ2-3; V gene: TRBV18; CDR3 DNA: TGTGCCAGCTCAGAAGGGAGGATCCGCACAGATACGCAGTATTTT; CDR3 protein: CASSEGRIRTDTQYF
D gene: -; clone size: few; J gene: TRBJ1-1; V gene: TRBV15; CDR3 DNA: TGTGCCACCAGCAGAGGGGGTTTGTTCCAGGGGATGAACACTGAAGCTTTCTTT; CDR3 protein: CATSRGGLFQGMNTEAFF
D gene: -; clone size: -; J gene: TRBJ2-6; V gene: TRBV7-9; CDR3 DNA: TGTGCCAGCAGCTACGAGAGGTCCGTCCTGACTTTC; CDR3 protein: CASSYERSVLTF
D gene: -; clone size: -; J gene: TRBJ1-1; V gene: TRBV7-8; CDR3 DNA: TGTGCCAGCAGCTTAGGATTCCTCGGACAGACAAACACTGAAGCTTTCTTT; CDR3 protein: CASSLGFLGQTNTEAFF
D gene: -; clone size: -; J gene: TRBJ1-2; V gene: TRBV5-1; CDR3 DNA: TGCGCCAGCAGCCCGAGCGGATATGGCTACACCTTC; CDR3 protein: CASSPSGYGYTF
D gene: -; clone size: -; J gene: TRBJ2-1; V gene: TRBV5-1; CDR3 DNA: TGCGCCAGCACCGAGGGGAGGGAGCAGTTCTTC; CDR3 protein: CASTEGREQFF
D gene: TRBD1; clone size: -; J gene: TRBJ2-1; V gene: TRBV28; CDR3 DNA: TGTGCCAGCAGTTCAATAAGACAGGGGGCTCCTGAGCAGTTCTTC; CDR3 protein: CASSSIRQGAPEQFF
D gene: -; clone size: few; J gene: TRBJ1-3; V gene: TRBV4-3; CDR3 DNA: TGCGCCAGCAGCCAAAATACAGGGAGTGGAAACACCATATATTTT; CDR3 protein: CASSQNTGSGNTIYF
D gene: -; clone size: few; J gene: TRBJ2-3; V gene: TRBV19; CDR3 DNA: TGTGCCAGTAGTGAGGGACTTCTGAGGGATACGCAGTATTTT; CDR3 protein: CASSEGLLRDTQYF
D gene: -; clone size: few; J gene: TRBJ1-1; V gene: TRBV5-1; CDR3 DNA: TGCGCCAGCAGTTCACAGGGCCTGAACACTGAAGCTTTCTTT; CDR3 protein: CASSSQGLNTEAFF
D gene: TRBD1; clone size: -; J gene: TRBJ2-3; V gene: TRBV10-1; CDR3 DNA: TGCGCCAGCAGTGATGGTCAGGGGGAGACAGATACGCAGTATTTT; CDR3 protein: CASSDGQGETDTQYF
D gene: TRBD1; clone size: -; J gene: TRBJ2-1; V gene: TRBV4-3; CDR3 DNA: TGCGCCAGCAGCCAAGACCCGGACAGGGAAGATGAGCAGTTCTTC; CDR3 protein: CASSQDPDREDEQFF
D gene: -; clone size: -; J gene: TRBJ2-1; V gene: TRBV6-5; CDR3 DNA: TGTGCCAGCAGTTTCGTCGGGAGCTACAATGAGCAGTTCTTC; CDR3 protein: CASSFVGSYNEQFF
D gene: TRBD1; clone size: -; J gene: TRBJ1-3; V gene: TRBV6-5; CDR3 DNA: TGTGCCAGCAGTAACAGGGGAGCTGGAAACACCATATATTTT; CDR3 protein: CASSNRGAGNTIYF
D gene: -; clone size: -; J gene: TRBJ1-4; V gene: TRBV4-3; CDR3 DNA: TGCGCCAGCAGCCACTACCTCGGCGGTCCGGGTGAAAAACTGTTTTTT; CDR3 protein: CASSHYLGGPGEKLFF
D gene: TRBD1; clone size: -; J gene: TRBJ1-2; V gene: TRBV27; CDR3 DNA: TGTGCCAGCAGACAGACAGGGGGCAAGTATGGCTACACCTTC; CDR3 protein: CASRQTGGKYGYTF
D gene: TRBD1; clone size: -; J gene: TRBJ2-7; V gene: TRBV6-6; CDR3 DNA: TGTGCCAGCAGAAAACATACGGGACAGACCTCCTACGAGCAGTACTTC; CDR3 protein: CASRKHTGQTSYEQYF
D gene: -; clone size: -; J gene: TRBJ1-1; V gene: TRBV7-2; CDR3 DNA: TGTGCCAGCAGCCATACTATGAACACTGAAGCTTTCTTT; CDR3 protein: CASSHTMNTEAFF
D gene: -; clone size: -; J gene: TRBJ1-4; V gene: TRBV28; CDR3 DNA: TGTGCCAGCAGTTTTAGGTTAGCTGAAAAACTGTTTTTT; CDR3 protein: CASSFRLAEKLFF
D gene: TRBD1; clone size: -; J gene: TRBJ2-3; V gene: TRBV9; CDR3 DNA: TGTGCCAGCAGCGTAGGGGGACAGAAGAGCACAGATACGCAGTATTTT; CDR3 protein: CASSVGGQKSTDTQYF
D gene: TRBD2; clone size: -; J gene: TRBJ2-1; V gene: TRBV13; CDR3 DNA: TGTGCCAGCAGCTACCAGGGACTAGCGGGATCGAACAATGAGCAGTTCTTC; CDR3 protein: CASSYQGLAGSNNEQFF
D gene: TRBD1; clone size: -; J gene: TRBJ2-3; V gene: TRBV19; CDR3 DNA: TGTGCCAGTAGTATGGGACAGGTGGTCACAGATACGCAGTATTTT; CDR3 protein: CASSMGQVVTDTQYF
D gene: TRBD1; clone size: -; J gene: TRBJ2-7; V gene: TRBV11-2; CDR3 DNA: TGTGCCAGCAGCTTAGAAGGCAGGGGGCCCTACGAGCAGTACTTC; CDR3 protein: CASSLEGRGPYEQYF
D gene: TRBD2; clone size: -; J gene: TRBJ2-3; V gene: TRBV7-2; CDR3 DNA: TGTGCCAGCAGCTCTAGCGGGGGCCATATAAGCACAGATACGCAGTATTTT; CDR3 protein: CASSSSGGHISTDTQYF
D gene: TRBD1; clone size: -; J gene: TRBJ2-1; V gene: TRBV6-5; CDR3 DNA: TGTGCCAGCAGTTTTCGGGACAGGGTCAATGAGCAGTTCTTC; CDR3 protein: CASSFRDRVNEQFF
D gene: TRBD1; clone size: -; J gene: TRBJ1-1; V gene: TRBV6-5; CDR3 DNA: TGTGCCAGCAGGACAGGGGGCCTTGAAGCTTTCTTT; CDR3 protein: CASRTGGLEAFF
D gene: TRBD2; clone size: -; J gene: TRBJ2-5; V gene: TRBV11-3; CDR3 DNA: TGTGCCAGCAGCGGACGGGGGACTAGCGGACTCCCGCGGGAGACCCAGTACTTC; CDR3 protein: CASSGRGTSGLPRETQYF
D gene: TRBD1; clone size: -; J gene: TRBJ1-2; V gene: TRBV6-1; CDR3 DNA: TGTGCCAGCCTAGCCGGGACAGGACTTAACTATGGCTACACCTTC; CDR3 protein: CASLAGTGLNYGYTF
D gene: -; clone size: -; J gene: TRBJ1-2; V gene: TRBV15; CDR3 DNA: TGTGCCACCAGCAGATTACAGGAAACCTATGGCTACACCTTC; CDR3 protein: CATSRLQETYGYTF
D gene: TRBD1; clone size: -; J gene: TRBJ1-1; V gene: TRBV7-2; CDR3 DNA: TGTGCCAGCAGCTTAGGGATTCGGACAGGGGGAACTGAAGCTTTCTTT; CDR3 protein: CASSLGIRTGGTEAFF
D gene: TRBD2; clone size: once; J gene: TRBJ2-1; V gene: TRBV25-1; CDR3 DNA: TGTGCCAGCACTGGGCTGGGGGGGAGCTCCTACAATGAGCAGTTCTTC; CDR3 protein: CASTGLGGSSYNEQFF